This entry lists 28 T cell receptor beta chains sequenced from one sample in a study of cytomegalovirus exposure and HLA in healthy donors. PCR employed 60 Vbeta and 13 Jbeta primers. TCRdb's table, derived via immunoSEQ multiplex PCR, lists solely in-frame clones and lacks some. The data contain over 85,000 clones, around 85% of them seen just once; the ten biggest clones take up 6.2%. The sequenced sample was PBMCs. Source of these receptors: a young man in good health and CMV-seropositive.

This chain joins TRBV6-1 and TRBJ2-7; D perhaps matches TRBD1 (6 bases). Germline loops: CDR1 MNHNS, CDR2 SASEGT. The CDR3 extends over 16 amino acids. V lost 0 bases to trimming and J lost 7 bases, with 19 bases between them. The CDR3 region has the DNA TGTGCCAGCAGTGAAGCTGAGGACAGTCCACCGGGGGAGCAGTACTTC. It codes for CASSEAEDSPPGEQYF.

CDR3 protein: CASSQDPPSGEETQYF. Here the CDR3 DNA reads TGCGCCAGCAGCCAAGATCCGCCTAGCGGCGAAGAGACCCAGTACTTC. This chain joins TRBV4-1 and TRBJ2-5, with TRBD2 matching 7 bases. The CDR3 is 16 amino acids. Trimming cost V 0 bases and J 3 bases; bases outside gene matches: 7. Germline V gene sequence: CDR1 MGHRA, CDR2 YSYEKL.

The chain joins TRBV6-6 to TRBJ1-2; D remains unclear. This CDR3 region has 13 residues. Trimming removed 2 bases from V and 2 bases from J, with 6 bases in between. Germline V gives CDR1 MNHNY, CDR2 SVGAGI (reference sequence). CDR3 nucleotides: TGTGCCAGCAGTTACCTCCCGAACTATGGCTACACCTTC. Translated: CASSYLPNYGYTF.

V gene TRBV4-2 combines with J gene TRBJ2-7; TRBD2 matches at 14 bases. The CDR3 is made up of 16 amino acids. CDR1 is LGHNA, CDR2 YNFKEQ, per germline. V lost 3 bases to trimming and J lost 2 bases; unmatched junction nucleotides: 3. CDR3 DNA sequence: TGTGCCAGCAGCCAGACTAGCGGGGGGGCCCCCTACGAGCAGTACTTC. The encoded protein is CASSQTSGGAPYEQYF.

This clone was observed at least ten times. J is TRBJ1-2 and V is TRBV5-4; tentatively, D is TRBD1 (6 bases). Germline V CDR1 and CDR2: SGHNT, YYREEE (reference sequence). This CDR3 is built from 15 residues. The V and J ends lost 0 bases and 8 bases respectively, with 17 bases between them. In nucleotides, the CDR3 is TGTGCCAGCAGCTTGGCCGGGGGGCAGGAGGGCGGCTACACCTTC. Translating it yields CASSLAGGQEGGYTF.

The chain carries TRBV21-1 and TRBJ2-2; TRBD2, the D gene given by the table, was not confirmed from the DNA. TRBV21-1 is classified as a pseudogene. The CDR3 extends over 17 amino acids. CDR3 region: CASSSVPAGSNTGELFF. DNA for the CDR3: TGTGCCAGCAGCAGCGTCCCAGCGGGGTCGAACACCGGGGAGCTGTTTTTT.

This rearrangement joins TRBV4-1 to TRBJ2-7; 10 bases are a match to TRBD2. J gave up 5 bases and V 4 bases, and 11 bases lay outside the gene matches. The germline V gene has CDR1 MGHRA and CDR2 YSYEKL. The CDR3 spans 16 residues. CDR3 sequence (DNA): TGCGCCAGCAGCCGAGCTTCGGGACTAGCGTTCAACGAGCAGTACTTC. Its translation: CASSRASGLAFNEQYF.

The J gene is TRBJ2-4, the V gene TRBV7-3; weak D call: TRBD2 (6 bases). V dropped 0 bases and J dropped 10 bases, with 10 bases sitting between them. Germline assignment: CDR1 SGHTA and CDR2 FQGTGA. The CDR3 contains 13 residues. The CDR3 loop reads CASSLTGGQIQYF. CDR3 in DNA: TGTGCCAGCAGCTTAACTGGAGGGCAGATTCAGTACTTC.

The gene calls are TRBV27 and TRBJ2-7, with 9 positions matching TRBD2. V gave up 6 bases and J gave up 2 bases; unmatched junction bases: 8. This CDR3 has 15 amino acids. Germline V gene lookup returns CDR1 MNHEY and CDR2 SMNVEV (reference sequence). The CDR3 nucleotides are TGTGCCAGCAGCTTAGCGGGGGCTGGAACCTACGAGCAGTACTTC. This encodes CASSLAGAGTYEQYF.

V usage is TRBV7-9 and J usage is TRBJ2-2; D perhaps matches TRBD1 (5 bases). Germline V gene lookup returns CDR1 SEHNR and CDR2 FQNEAQ (reference sequence). Trimming removed 1 base from V and 0 bases from J, with 12 bases in between. The length of the CDR3 is 17 residues. The CDR3 sequence is CASSLGGQGPNTGELFF. DNA for the CDR3: TGTGCCAGCAGCTTAGGAGGCCAGGGTCCGAACACCGGGGAGCTGTTTTTT.

A single count supports this clone. The CDR3 DNA reads as TGTGCCAGCAGCAACCGGGATTCGAACACTGAAGCTTTCTTT. The encoded protein is CASSNRDSNTEAFF. The chain uses TRBV7-9 and TRBJ1-1; D is uncertain. Per the germline V gene, CDR1 is SEHNR and CDR2 is FQNEAQ (reference sequence). V was clipped by 5 bases and J by 1 base, with 11 bases between them. The CDR3 is made up of 14 amino acids.

This rearrangement joins TRBV29-1 to TRBJ2-3, with unresolved D. The CDR3 has 14 residues. Germline-derived CDR1 and CDR2 are SQVTM and ANQGSEA. Between the trimmed V and J ends, which lost 1 base and 7 bases, there was a span of 15 bases. The CDR3 sequence: CSVEGEDGSYTQYF. As DNA, the CDR3 is TGCAGCGTTGAAGGTGAAGACGGGTCATATACGCAGTATTTT.

V gene TRBV5-1 combines with J gene TRBJ1-2; TRBD1 matches at 8 bases. CDR1 and CDR2 from the germline V gene are SGHRS and YFSETQ. J gave up 7 bases and V 4 bases, and 3 bases lay outside the gene matches. The CDR3 is 12 residues long. CDR3 DNA sequence: TGCGCCAGCAGCCCCGGACAGGGTGGCTACACCTTC. Its protein is CASSPGQGGYTF.

This sequence joins TRBV19 and TRBJ1-6; 9 nucleotides align to TRBD1. The germline V gene encodes CDR1 LNHDA and CDR2 SQIVND (reference sequence). J gave up 8 bases and V 7 bases, and 6 bases lay outside the gene matches. The CDR3 sequence is 14 residues long. CDR3 nucleotides: TGTGCCAGTAACCCCGGGACAGGGTATTCACCCCTCCACTTT. Its protein is CASNPGTGYSPLHF.

The V gene is TRBV30, the J gene TRBJ2-7; D remains ambiguous. The V and J ends lost 0 bases and 7 bases respectively, with 16 bases between them. There are 14 residues in the CDR3. Germline values: CDR1 GTSNPN, CDR2 SVGIG (reference sequence). DNA for the CDR3: TGTGCCTGGAGTGTTCGAGGTGTCGGGTGGGAGCAGTACTTC. Amino acids: CAWSVRGVGWEQYF.

The sample holds a few counts of this clone. The chain employs TRBV10-3 and TRBJ2-2; unclear D gene. Deletions cut 6 bases from V and 5 bases from J, with 4 bases between. From germline, CDR1 is ENHRY and CDR2 SYGVKD. The length of the CDR3 is 11 residues. CDR3 residues: CAISRTGELFF. CDR3 bases: TGTGCCATCAGCAGGACCGGGGAGCTGTTTTTT.

The chain recombines TRBV5-1 with TRBJ1-1, with D unclear. The CDR3 is 14 amino acids. The ends were cut back, 5 bases at V and 7 bases at J, with 18 bases in the middle. CDR1 is SGHRS and CDR2 is YFSETQ in the germline V gene. CDR3 sequence: CASSEGWEFVEAFF. DNA for the CDR3: TGCGCCAGCAGTGAGGGTTGGGAGTTTGTTGAAGCTTTCTTT.

V and J are TRBV11-3 and TRBJ2-3, with D tentatively TRBD1 (6 bases). Germline CDR1 SGHNT, CDR2 YENEEA. The CDR3 is 14 amino acids. V gave up 0 bases and J gave up 4 bases, with 8 bases separating them. The CDR3 loop is CASSLEQGPDTQYF. As DNA, the CDR3 is TGTGCCAGCAGCTTAGAACAGGGCCCAGATACGCAGTATTTT.

This chain joins TRBV7-2 and TRBJ2-6, with 9 bases that match TRBD1. CDR3 length: 18 residues. Germline V gene lookup returns CDR1 SGHTA and CDR2 FQGNSA. The junction had 4 bases not matched to a gene; V was cut back by 1 base and J by 0 bases. The CDR3 DNA sequence: TGTGCCAGCAGCTTAGTATGGACAGGGGCCTCTGGGGCCAACGTCCTGACTTTC. This codes for CASSLVWTGASGANVLTF.

The chain recombines TRBV19 with TRBJ2-3; 10 positions agree with TRBD2. Germline values: CDR1 LNHDA, CDR2 SQIVND (reference sequence). The CDR3 extends over 17 amino acids. The ends lost 6 bases at V and 2 bases at J; junction bases unmatched: 11. CDR3 DNA sequence: TGTGCCAGTAGCGTAGCGGGGGGCCTGACGTACACAGATACGCAGTATTTT. This codes for CASSVAGGLTYTDTQYF.

This clone was observed once. The CDR3 region is CASSLGPQGSPETQYF. The CDR3 region has the DNA TGTGCCAGCAGCTTGGGCCCACAGGGTAGTCCAGAGACCCAGTACTTC. The rearrangement links TRBV7-2 to TRBJ2-5; D might be TRBD1 (6 bases). This CDR3 has 16 residues. The V gene lost 3 bases and the J gene lost 4 bases, with 18 bases spanning the gap. Germline CDR1 is SGHTA and CDR2 is FQGNSA. Complete variable domain (other parts from reference TRBV7-2 and TRBJ2-5): GAGVSQSPSNKVTEKGKDVELRCDPISGHTALYWYRQSLGQGLEFLIYFQGNSAPDKSGLPSDRFSAERTGGSVSTLTIQRTQQEDSAVYLCASSLGPQGSPETQYFGPGTRLLVL.

This rearrangement joins TRBV29-1 to TRBJ2-1; a weak D match, TRBD2 (5 bases). This CDR3 is built from 13 residues. V was clipped by 6 bases and J by 2 bases, with 11 bases between them. The germline CDR1 and CDR2 sequences are SQVTM and ANQGSEA. DNA for the CDR3: TGCAGCGTGGACGGGGTTGCCTACAATGAGCAGTTCTTC. Translation gives CSVDGVAYNEQFF.

The chain joins TRBV19 to TRBJ1-2; 10 bases agree with TRBD1. V lost 6 bases and J lost 3; bases outside the gene matches: 4. The CDR3 is 14 residues long. The germline gives CDR1 LNHDA, CDR2 SQIVND (reference sequence). CDR3 nucleotides: TGTGCCAGTAGCAGACAGGGGGCTGACTATGGCTACACCTTC. Residues: CASSRQGADYGYTF.

This chain uses TRBV2 with TRBJ2-3; 9 nucleotides agree with TRBD2. The CDR3 is 17 residues long. The germline V gene encodes CDR1 SNHLY and CDR2 FYNNEI. V dropped 1 base and J dropped 0; count of bases not matched to a gene: 5. In DNA, the CDR3 is TGTGCCAGCAGTGAAGGACTAGCGGTTTCTAGCACAGATACGCAGTATTTT. Translating it yields CASSEGLAVSSTDTQYF.

The V and J genes are TRBV6-6 and TRBJ2-7; TRBD2 matches 8 bases. V dropped 7 bases and J dropped 5; count of bases not matched to a gene: 13. Germline assignment: CDR1 MNHNY and CDR2 SVGAGI (reference sequence). The CDR3 consists of 15 residues. CDR3 in DNA: TGTGCCAGCACCGAACTAGCGGTGGGGGCGGACGAGCAGTACTTC. This encodes CASTELAVGADEQYF.

V is TRBV19 and J is TRBJ1-5, with TRBD1 matching 9 bases. This CDR3 spans 16 amino acids. After removal of 6 bases from V and 5 bases from J, the junction contained 11 bases not matched to a gene. From germline, CDR1 is LNHDA and CDR2 SQIVND (reference sequence). The CDR3 nucleotides read TGTGCCAGTAGAGAGAGGACAGGGGTTGGCGATCAGCCCCAGCATTTT. It encodes CASRERTGVGDQPQHF. Variable domain in full (rest from reference TRBV19 and TRBJ1-5): DGGITQSPKYLFRKEGQNVTLSCEQNLNHDAMYWYRQDPGQGLRLIYYSQIVNDFQKGDIAEGYSVSREKKESFPLTVTSAQKNPTAFYLCASRERTGVGDQPQHFGDGTRLSIL.

This clone was counted between two and nine times. Here the CDR3 DNA reads TGTGCCAGCAGCTTAGGTCTCGGAGTGGGAAACACCATATATTTT. Amino acid sequence: CASSLGLGVGNTIYF. The chain uses TRBV5-6 and TRBJ1-3; no reliable D call. Trimming removed 2 bases from V and 4 bases from J, with 13 bases in between. The CDR3 runs to 15 residues. Germline CDR1 reads SGHDT; CDR2 reads YYEEEE.

J is TRBJ1-1 and V is TRBV10-3; no firm D call. The CDR3 extends over 13 amino acids. The V and J ends lost 0 bases and 7 bases respectively, with 9 bases between them. Germline V gene sequence: CDR1 ENHRY, CDR2 SYGVKD. CDR3 coding DNA: TGTGCCATCAGTGAGTCAAGGGAGAGTGAAGCTTTCTTT. Protein product: CAISESRESEAFF.